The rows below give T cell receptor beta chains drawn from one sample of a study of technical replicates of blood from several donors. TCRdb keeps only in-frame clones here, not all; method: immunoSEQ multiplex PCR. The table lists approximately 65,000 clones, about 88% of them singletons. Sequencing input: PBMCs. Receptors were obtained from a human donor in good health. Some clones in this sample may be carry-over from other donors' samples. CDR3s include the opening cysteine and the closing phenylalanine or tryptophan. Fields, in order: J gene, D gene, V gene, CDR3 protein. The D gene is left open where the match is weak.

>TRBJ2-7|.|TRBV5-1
CASSLIQASYEQYF
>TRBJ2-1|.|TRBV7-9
CASSLTTLASNEQFF
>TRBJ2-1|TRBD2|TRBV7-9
CASRLSGGGTSYNEQFF
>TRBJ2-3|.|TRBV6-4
CASSESAGSTDTQYF
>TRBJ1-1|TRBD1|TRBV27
CASSSQGDVAAFF
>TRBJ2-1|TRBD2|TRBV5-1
CASSLQSGTYNEQFF
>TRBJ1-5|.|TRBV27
CASSLSSQNQPQHF
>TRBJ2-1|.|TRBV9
CASSVGETGFSEQFF
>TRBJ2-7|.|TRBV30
CAWSVPGARSEQYF
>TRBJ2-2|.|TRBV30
CAFEAGGTGELFF
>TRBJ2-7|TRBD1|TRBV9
CASSPTGTGTTYEQYF
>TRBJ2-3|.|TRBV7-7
CASSLAEADTQYF
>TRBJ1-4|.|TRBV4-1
CASSTVTTNEKLFF
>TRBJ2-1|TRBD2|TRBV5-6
CASSLLAGVGGNEQFF
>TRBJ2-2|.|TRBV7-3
CASRSEGPGELFF
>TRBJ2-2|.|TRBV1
CTSSQDLVPSSRRSGKTGELFF
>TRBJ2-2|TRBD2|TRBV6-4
CASSAGTSGRTGELFF
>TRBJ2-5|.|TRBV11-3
CASSQTPGLPLVETQYF
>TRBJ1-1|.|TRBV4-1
CASRGLLLNTEAFF
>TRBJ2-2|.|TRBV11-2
CASSLPSGVGELFF
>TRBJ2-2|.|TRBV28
CAATADSNTGELFF
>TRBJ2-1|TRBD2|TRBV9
CASSHLAGGRNEQFF
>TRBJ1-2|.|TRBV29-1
CSVEVGADYGYTF
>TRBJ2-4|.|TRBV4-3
CASSQAMGLTKNIQYF
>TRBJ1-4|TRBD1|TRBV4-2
CASSHPGQATNEKLFF
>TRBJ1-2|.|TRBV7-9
CASSLGDNGYTF
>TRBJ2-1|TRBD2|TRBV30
CAWKASGYNEQFF
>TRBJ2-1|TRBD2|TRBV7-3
CASSLGRDGSEQFF
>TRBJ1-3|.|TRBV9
CASSVDLGNTIYF
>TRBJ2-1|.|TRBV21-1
CASSKVGGLAGDNEQFF
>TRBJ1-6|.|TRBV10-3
CATSRGSNSPLHF
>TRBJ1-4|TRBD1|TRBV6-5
CASSYGDRGNEKLFF
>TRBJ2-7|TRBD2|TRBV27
CASSLLGGSAYYEQYF
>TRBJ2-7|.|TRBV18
CASSRGISYEQYF
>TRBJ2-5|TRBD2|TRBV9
CASSVGRLAGLETQYF
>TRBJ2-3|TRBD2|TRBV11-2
CASSDAGTSGSTDTQYF
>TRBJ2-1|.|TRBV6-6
CASSRDFYNEQFF
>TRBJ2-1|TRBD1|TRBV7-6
CASSPDRGQHEQFF
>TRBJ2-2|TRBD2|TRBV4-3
CASSQGLAGGPNTGELFF
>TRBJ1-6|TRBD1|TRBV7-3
CASSATGVASPLHF
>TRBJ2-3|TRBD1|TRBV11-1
CASSRDRGLRRHF
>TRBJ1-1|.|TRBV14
CASSQGHSNTEAFF
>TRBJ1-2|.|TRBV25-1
CASSATGISYGYTF
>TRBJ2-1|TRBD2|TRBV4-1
CASSQVVGGSSYNEQFF
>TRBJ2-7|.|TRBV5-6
CASSRRNILSYEQYF
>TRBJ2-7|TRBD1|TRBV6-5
CASNPRTGGAEQYF
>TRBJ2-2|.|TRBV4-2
CASSQVWGEAGELFF
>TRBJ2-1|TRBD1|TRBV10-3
CAISDWTGVGNEQFF
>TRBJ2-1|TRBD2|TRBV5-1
CASSLVASGGAQQFF
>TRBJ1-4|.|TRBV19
CASSRTLREKLFF
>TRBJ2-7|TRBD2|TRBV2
CASSPPSGGFGYEQYF
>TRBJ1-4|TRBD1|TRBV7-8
CASSSRTGGKLFF
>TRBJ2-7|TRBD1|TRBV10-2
CASYSRTGINEQYF
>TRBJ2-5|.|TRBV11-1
CASSLSGKNWETQYF
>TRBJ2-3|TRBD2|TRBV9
CASSLGLYTDTQYF
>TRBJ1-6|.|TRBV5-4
CASSAYSNSPLHF